What follows are 5 T cell receptor beta chains derived from one specimen sequenced in a study of T cells in Graves' hyperthyroidism and ophthalmopathy. There were TCR beta CDR3 regions amplified from RNA transcripts. First-round RT-PCR targeting the TCR CDR3 was performed with the HTBI primer set. TCRdb itself ran the multiplex PCR reads through MiXCR, one entry per CDR3 protein. The sample includes about 350,000 distinct CDR3 sequences, over 12% of them seen just once. The sequenced sample was blood. These receptors were collected from a woman aged 60-75 years with Graves' ophthalmopathy.

This clonotype showed up many times. CDR3 region: CAGAGTGELFF. CDR3 DNA sequence: TGTGCCGGAGCTGGCACCGGGGAGCTGTTTTTT. The V call is TRBV7-2, the J call TRBJ2-2; D remains unclear. Looked up from germline, CDR1 is SGHTA and CDR2 is FQGNSA. V was pared by 11 bases and J by 4 bases, with 8 bases between. This CDR3 is 11 amino acids long.

The V gene is TRBV24-1, the J gene TRBJ2-5; 7 bases line up with TRBD2. This CDR3 is 13 amino acids long. Germline assignment: CDR1 KGHDR and CDR2 SFDVKD. The junction had 2 bases not matched to a gene; V was cut back by 7 bases and J by 1 base. The CDR3 region is CATRGGAQETQYF. The CDR3 bases are TGTGCCACCAGGGGAGGGGCCCAAGAGACCCAGTACTTC.

There are many counts of this clonotype. The chain carries TRBV7-2 and TRBJ2-5, with D maybe TRBD2 (6 bases). Trimming took off 4 bases at V and 3 bases at J, with 21 bases between the two ends. CDR3 length: 17 residues. CDR1 and CDR2 (germline): SGHTA, FQGNSA. The CDR3, as DNA: TGTGCCAGCAGCTCGGGGGTGATAGGGCGGGATAAAGAGACCCAGTACTTC. It codes for CASSSGVIGRDKETQYF.

A note on this clonotype: A much larger clone is a single base away; this may be a read error. This sequence joins TRBV5-1 and TRBJ2-1, with TRBD1 matching over 7 bases. Germline loops: CDR1 SGHRS, CDR2 YFSETQ. V trimming: 0 bases; J trimming: 2 bases; junction bases outside the gene matches: 5. This CDR3 contains 16 residues. The CDR3 protein is CASSLALGQPYNEQFF. The CDR3 coding sequence is TGCGCCAGCAGCTTGGCCCTGGGACAGCCCTACAATGAGCAGTTCTTC.

The chain is built from TRBV19 and TRBJ2-2; tentative D call: TRBD2 (5 bases). V lost 0 bases and J lost 8, with 13 bases in between. Germline CDR1 is LNHDA and CDR2 is SQIVND (reference sequence). The CDR3 spans 15 residues. This CDR3 reads CASSIDIPGIGELFF. Written as DNA, the CDR3 is TGTGCCAGTAGTATAGATATCCCCGGGATTGGGGAGCTGTTTTTT.